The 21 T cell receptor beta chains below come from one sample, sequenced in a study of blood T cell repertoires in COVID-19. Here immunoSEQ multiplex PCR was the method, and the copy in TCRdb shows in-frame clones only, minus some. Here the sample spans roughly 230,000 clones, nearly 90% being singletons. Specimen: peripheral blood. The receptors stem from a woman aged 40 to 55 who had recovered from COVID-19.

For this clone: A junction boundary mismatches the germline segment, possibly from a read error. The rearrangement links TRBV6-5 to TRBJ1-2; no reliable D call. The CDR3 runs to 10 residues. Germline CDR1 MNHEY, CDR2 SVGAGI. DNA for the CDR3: TGTGCCAGCAGGGACGACGGGGATGCCTTC. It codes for CASRDDGDAF.

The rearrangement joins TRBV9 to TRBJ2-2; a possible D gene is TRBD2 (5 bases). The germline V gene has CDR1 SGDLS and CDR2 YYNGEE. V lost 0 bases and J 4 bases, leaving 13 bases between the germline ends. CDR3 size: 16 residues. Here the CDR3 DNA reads TGTGCCAGCAGCGTAGCTTCTAACGGGGTCACCGGGGAGCTGTTTTTT. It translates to CASSVASNGVTGELFF. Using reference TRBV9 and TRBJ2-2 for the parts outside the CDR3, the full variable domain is DSGVTQTPKHLITATGQRVTLRCSPRSGDLSVYWYQQSLDQGLQFLIQYYNGEERAKGNILERFSAQQFPDLHSELNLSSLELGDSALYFCASSVASNGVTGELFFGEGSRLTVL.

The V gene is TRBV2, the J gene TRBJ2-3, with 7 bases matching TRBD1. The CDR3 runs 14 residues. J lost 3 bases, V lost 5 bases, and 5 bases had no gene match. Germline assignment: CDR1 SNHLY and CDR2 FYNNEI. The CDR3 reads CASSTQGETDTQYF. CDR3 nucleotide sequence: TGTGCCAGCAGTACCCAGGGGGAAACAGATACGCAGTATTTT.

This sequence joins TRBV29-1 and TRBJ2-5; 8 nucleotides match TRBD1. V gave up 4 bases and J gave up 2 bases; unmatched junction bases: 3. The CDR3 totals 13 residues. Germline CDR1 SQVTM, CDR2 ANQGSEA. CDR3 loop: CSVVRGLQETQYF. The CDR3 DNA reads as TGCAGCGTTGTCAGGGGGCTACAAGAGACCCAGTACTTC.

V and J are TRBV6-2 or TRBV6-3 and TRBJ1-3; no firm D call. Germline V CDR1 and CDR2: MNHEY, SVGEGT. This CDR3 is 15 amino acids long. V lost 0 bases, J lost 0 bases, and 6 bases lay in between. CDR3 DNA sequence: TGTGCCAGCAGTTACTCGAGCGTCTCTGGAAACACCATATATTTT. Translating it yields CASSYSSVSGNTIYF.

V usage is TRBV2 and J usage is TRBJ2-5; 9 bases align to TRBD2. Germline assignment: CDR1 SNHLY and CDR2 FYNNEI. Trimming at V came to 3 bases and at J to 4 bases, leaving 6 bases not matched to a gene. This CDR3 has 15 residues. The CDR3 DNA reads TGTGCCAGCAGTGATCCGCGGGGGGGACGAGAGACCCAGTACTTC. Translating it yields CASSDPRGGRETQYF.

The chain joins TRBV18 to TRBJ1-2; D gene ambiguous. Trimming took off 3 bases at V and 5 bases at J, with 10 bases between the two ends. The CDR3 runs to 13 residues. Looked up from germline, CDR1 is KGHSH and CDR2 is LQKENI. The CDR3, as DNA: TGTGCCAGCTCACCTCGGGGTGGGTATGGCTACACCTTC. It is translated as CASSPRGGYGYTF.

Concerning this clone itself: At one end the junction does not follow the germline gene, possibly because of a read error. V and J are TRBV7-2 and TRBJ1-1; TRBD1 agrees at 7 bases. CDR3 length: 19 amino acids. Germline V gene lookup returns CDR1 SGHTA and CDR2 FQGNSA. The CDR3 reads CASSSPPGFRGDVKTEAFF. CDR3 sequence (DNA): TGTGCCAGCAGCTCCCCACCTGGATTCAGGGGGGATGTGAAGACTGAAGCTTTCTTT. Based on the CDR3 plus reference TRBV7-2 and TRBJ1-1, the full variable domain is GAGVSQSPSNKVTEKGKDVELRCDPISGHTALYWYRQSLGQGLEFLIYFQGNSAPDKSGLPSDRFSAERTGGSVSTLTIQRTQQEDSAVYLCASSSPPGFRGDVKTEAFFGQGTRLTVV.

CDR3 coding DNA: TGTGCCAGCAGCCCCAGGTCTTTCGGGGAGCTGTTTTTT. It encodes CASSPRSFGELFF. The chain combines TRBV3-1 (or the pseudogene TRBV3-2) with TRBJ2-2; unclear D gene. The ends were cut back, 4 bases at V and 7 bases at J, with 10 bases in the middle. Germline V gene lookup returns CDR1 LGHDT and CDR2 YNNKEL (reference sequence). CDR3 length: 13 amino acids.

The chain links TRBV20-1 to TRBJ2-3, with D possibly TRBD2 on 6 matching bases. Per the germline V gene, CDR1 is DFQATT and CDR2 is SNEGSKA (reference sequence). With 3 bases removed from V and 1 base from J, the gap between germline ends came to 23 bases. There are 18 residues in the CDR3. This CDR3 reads CSASSVVGGGDGTDTQYF. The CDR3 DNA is TGCAGTGCTAGTTCGGTAGTTGGTGGCGGGGATGGCACAGATACGCAGTATTTT.

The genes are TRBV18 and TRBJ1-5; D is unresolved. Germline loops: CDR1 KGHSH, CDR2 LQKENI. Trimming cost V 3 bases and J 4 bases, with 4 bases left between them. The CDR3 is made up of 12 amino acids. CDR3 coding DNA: TGTGCCAGCTCACCTTCTAATCAGCCCCAGCATTTT. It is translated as CASSPSNQPQHF.

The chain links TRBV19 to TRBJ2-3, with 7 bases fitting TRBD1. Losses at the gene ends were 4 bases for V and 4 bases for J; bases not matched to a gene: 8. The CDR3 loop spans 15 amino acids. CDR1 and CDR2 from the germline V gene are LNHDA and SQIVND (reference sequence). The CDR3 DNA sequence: TGTGCCAGTAGTAGCACTAGGGGGCCGGCAGATACGCAGTATTTT. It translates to CASSSTRGPADTQYF. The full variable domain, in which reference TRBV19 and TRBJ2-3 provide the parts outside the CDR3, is DGGITQSPKYLFRKEGQNVTLSCEQNLNHDAMYWYRQDPGQGLRLIYYSQIVNDFQKGDIAEGYSVSREKKESFPLTVTSAQKNPTAFYLCASSSTRGPADTQYFGPGTRLTVL.

CDR3 DNA sequence: TGTGCCACCAGTGATGTCGGGACAGCCCCGTACAATGAGCAGTTCTTC. Its translation is CATSDVGTAPYNEQFF. The chain combines TRBV24-1 with TRBJ2-1; 7 positions match TRBD1. Germline CDR1 and CDR2: KGHDR and SFDVKD. Trimming took 3 bases from V and 4 from J; bases not matched to a gene: 8. CDR3 length equals 16 residues.

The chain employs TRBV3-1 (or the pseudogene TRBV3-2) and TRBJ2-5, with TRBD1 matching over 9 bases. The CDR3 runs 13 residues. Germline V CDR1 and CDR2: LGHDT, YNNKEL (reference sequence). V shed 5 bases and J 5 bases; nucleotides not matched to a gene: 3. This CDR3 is CASSYRGQETQYF. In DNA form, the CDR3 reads TGTGCCAGCAGCTACAGGGGGCAGGAGACCCAGTACTTC.

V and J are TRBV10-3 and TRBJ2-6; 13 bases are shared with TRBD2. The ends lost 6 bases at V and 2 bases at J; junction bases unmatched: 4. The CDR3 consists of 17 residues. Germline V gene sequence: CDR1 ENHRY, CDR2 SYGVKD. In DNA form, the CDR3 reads TGTGCCATCAGCCAACTAGCGGGGGGGGCTGGGGCCAACGTCCTGACTTTC. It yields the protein CAISQLAGGAGANVLTF.

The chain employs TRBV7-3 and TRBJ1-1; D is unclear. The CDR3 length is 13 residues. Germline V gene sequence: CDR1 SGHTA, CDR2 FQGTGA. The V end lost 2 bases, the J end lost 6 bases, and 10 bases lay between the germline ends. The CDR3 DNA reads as TGTGCCAGCAGCTTATTTGTACGCGCTGAAGCTTTCTTT. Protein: CASSLFVRAEAFF.

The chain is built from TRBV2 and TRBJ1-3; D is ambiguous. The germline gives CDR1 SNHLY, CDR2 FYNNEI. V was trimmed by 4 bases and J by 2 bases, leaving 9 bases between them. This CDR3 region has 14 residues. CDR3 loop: CASSVGRTGNTIYF. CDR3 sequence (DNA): TGTGCCAGCAGTGTGGGCAGAACTGGAAACACCATATATTTT.

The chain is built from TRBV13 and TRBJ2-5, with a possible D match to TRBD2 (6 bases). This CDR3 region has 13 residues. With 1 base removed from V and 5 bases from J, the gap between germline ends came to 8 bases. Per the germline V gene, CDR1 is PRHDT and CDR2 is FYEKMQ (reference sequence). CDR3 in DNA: TGTGCCAGCAGCTTAGACGCGGGGGAGACCCAGTACTTC. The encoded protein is CASSLDAGETQYF.

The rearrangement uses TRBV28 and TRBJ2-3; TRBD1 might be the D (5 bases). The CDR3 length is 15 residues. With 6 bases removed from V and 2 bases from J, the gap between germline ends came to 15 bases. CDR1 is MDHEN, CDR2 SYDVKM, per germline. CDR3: CASRGRGSNTDTQYF. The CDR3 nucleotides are TGTGCCAGCAGGGGTAGGGGATCTAACACAGATACGCAGTATTTT.

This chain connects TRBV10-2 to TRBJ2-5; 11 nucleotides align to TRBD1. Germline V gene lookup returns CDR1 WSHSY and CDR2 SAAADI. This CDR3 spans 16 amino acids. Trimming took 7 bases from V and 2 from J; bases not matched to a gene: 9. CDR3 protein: CASIPDRGLGQETQYF. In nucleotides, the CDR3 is TGCGCCAGCATCCCGGACAGGGGGCTGGGGCAAGAGACCCAGTACTTC.

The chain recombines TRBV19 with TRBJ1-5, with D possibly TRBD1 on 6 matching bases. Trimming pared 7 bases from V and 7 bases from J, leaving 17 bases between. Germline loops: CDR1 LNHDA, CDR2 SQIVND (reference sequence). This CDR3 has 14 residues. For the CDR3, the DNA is TGTGCCAGTACCCGCCGGCAGGGGCGCCAGCCCCAGCATTTT. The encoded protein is CASTRRQGRQPQHF.